This TCR beta chain was recorded in a study of cytotoxic CD8 clonotypes in ibrutinib-treated CLL. Study-wide background: Across samples, productive templates numbered over 200,000 and productive rearrangements reached approximately 100,000 on average. The study, taken as a whole, reports: Public clonotypes proved infrequent, and on treatment they shrank or remained steady. Sampling of sustained-remission and progressing patients occurred at differing times. Clonality increased at ibrutinib response, then returned toward baseline at progression.

Repertoires were generated with immunoSEQ multiplex PCR, while TCRdb's copy carries only in-frame clones and drops some. The table shows almost 250,000 clones, with 60% to 75% occurring only once. Note on this clone: Its antigen remains unknown.

This CDR3 spans 13 amino acids. V lost 4 bases and J lost 1, with 7 bases in between. From germline, CDR1 is SQVTM and CDR2 ANQGSEA. The rearrangement joins TRBV29-1 to TRBJ1-4; D remains unclear. Sequences were derived from PBMCs, sampled after 24 months of ibrutinib treatment. This TCR was sampled from a human donor with chronic lymphocytic leukemia. The CDR3 DNA follows: TGCAGCGTTGCAGGTAGAACTAATGAAAAACTGTTTTTT. Its protein product is CSVAGRTNEKLFF.